This T cell receptor (beta chain) was recovered during a study of shared clonotypes between healthy human individuals. Data came from immunoSEQ multiplex PCR; TCRdb stores just in-frame clones and leaves some out. The sample lists more than 150,000 clones, over 50% occurring once. Notes on the study in general: Only blood was sampled, and tissue TCR repertoires likely differ from blood ones.

There are 13 residues in the CDR3. Germline V CDR1 and CDR2: GTSNPN, SVGIG (reference sequence). V lost 5 bases to trimming and J lost 1 base, with 10 bases between them. As regards this clone: Antigen specificity is unknown.

The sample consisted of memory CD4+ T cells sorted from blood. The subset was: CD45RA-negative fraction. The chain couples TRBV30 to TRBJ2-3; D unresolved. The clonotype comes from a man aged 25-45 years in good health. CDR3 in amino acids: CAWQIAGTDTQYF. The DNA for the CDR3 is TGTGCCTGGCAAATAGCCGGCACAGATACGCAGTATTTT.